This paragraph reports one T cell receptor beta chain. Antigen: not known. The sample is drawn from a study of OX40 agonist ivuxolimab in advanced cancers. General study findings and limits: Compared with others, partial responders at 0.1-3.0 mg/kg displayed clonal expansion among the lowest.

Clones were read by immunoSEQ multiplex PCR, and TCRdb kept only the in-frame ones, dropping some. The sample lists 30,000 to 40,000 clones, approximately 91% seen once, with around 3.9% in the top ten. This CDR3 spans 14 amino acids. CDR1 is MNHEY and CDR2 is SMNVEV in the germline V gene (reference sequence). J gave up 8 bases and V 3 bases, and 6 bases lay outside the gene matches. The TCR sequence derives from an adult with an advanced solid tumor such as melanoma, head and neck, liver or kidney cancer. J is TRBJ1-4 and V is TRBV27; 7 nucleotides line up with TRBD1. Specimen: CD4+ or CD8+ T cells sorted from blood, collected in a trial of the OX40 agonist ivuxolimab. DNA for the CDR3: TGTGCCAGCAGTTTGCGACAGGGAGGCGAAAAACTGTTTTTT. Its translation: CASSLRQGGEKLFF.